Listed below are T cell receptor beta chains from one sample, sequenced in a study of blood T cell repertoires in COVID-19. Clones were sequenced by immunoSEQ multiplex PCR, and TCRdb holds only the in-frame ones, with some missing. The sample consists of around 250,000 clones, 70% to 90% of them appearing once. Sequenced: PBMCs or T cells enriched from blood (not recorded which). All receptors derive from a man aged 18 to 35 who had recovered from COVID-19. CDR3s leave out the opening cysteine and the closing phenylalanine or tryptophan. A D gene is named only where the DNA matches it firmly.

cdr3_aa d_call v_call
ASSLYGSGGPYEQY TRBD2 TRBV5-6
SATTTGELF . TRBV29-1
ASSRRYGKETQY . TRBV3-1/TRBV3-2
ASSLGQGMEKLF TRBD1 TRBV7-9
ATTGLSYNEQF TRBD2 TRBV3-1/TRBV3-2
ASRDRVEGEAF . TRBV5-1
ASSPRMGTVNEKLF TRBD1 TRBV7-9
ASSDSLSGNTIY . TRBV19
ASSQGSNYGYT . TRBV2
ASRQVQGGNEKLF . TRBV6-6
ASSRIGGLGNTEAF . TRBV5-1
ASSLLRTSGVTDTQY TRBD2 TRBV11-2
ASSEEGVAF . TRBV2
ASSDRLAGGPYNEQF TRBD2 TRBV13
ASSLGPRHGPYEQY . TRBV7-9
ASSPAQGFGEQY . TRBV5-1
ASRTYGINSPLH . TRBV11-2
ASSLRRESEQF TRBD2 TRBV14
ASSPSLVRNEQF . TRBV27
ASSFPTGDEKLF TRBD1 TRBV5-6
ASSPLAGIRTDTQY TRBD2 TRBV28
ASSLEAGPSTEAF . TRBV7-9
ASSLPSGYTGELF TRBD2 TRBV7-9
ASSGGDRNQPQH . TRBV10-1
ASTGTGQETQY TRBD1 TRBV25-1
ASSSDRDTEAF TRBD1 TRBV4-1
ASSVFREKLF . TRBV13
ASSLVARDFGYT . TRBV5-6
ASSGQGNEKLF TRBD1 TRBV12-3/TRBV12-4
ASRGGETEAF . TRBV5-1
AWSVSGLGRETQY TRBD2 TRBV30
ASSAGQLDQA . TRBV2
ASSQRGASGKDTQY TRBD2 TRBV4-1
ATSDPVTGEAF . TRBV24-1
ASRRDRTNGYT TRBD1 TRBV27
ASSSPRLDRVNTGELF TRBD1 TRBV2
ASSPGGPYEQY TRBD2 TRBV11-2
ASSDGTGGNEQF TRBD1 TRBV5-1
ASSSTQGTEAF . TRBV28